This T cell receptor (beta chain) was documented in a study of blood T cell repertoires in COVID-19 (dated by TCRdb to about 2020). Some background on the complete study: Collaborator samples came from the United States, Italy and Spain and covered acute and convalescent phases of COVID-19. The material from the prospective study consisted of cDNA or gDNA derived from T cells, B-cell-depleted T cells, or PBMCs. The dataset comprised deeply sampled blood TCRbeta repertoires from subjects exposed to, actively infected with, or recovered from COVID-19. The repertoires were made available in a free public database intended to serve as a resource for research on the immune response to SARS-CoV-2. The samples were drawn from two sources: the first 160 participants of the ongoing ImmuneRACE study, and 950 to 1,500 subjects contributed by 6 global collaborators. The sample metadata nearly always contained a de-identified subject ID, COVID-19 status, age in years and sex. Where available, HLA class I and class II types were taken from metadata supplied by the sample provider and were not determined by assay-based typing. Broad study findings and their caveats: Clinical and demographic metadata were provided uncurated, with the amount varying by source and participant.

CDR3 length: 16 amino acids, cysteine to phenylalanine. Just the 48-base CDR3 DNA is kept, in frame starting at base 1. Trimming takes 7 bases from V and 8 bases from J, and the germline ends sit 26 bases apart. The germline V gene (reference sequence) gives CDR1 as LNHDA and CDR2 as SQIVND. In the prospective study, participants were about 18 to 95 years old, resided in around 25 geographic areas of the United States, and were enrolled through a virtual design. Cohort assignment in the prospective study relied on participant-reported clinical history from a screening survey and a study questionnaire. For ImmuneRACE Cohort 3, a participant was defined as recovered based on two consecutive negative NP/OP PCR tests, clearance by a healthcare professional, or resolution of symptoms. Each participant in the prospective study had whole blood, serum and a nasopharyngeal or oropharyngeal swab collected by mobile phlebotomists. Over a 2-month period, participants in the prospective study had the option of providing additional blood draws and questionnaires. Before DNA extraction, prospective study blood samples were shipped either frozen or at room temperature.

The immunoSEQ Assay, a bias-controlled multiplex PCR, was used to amplify TCRbeta CDR3 regions from genomic DNA. Per the original workflow: The number of nucleated cells in each sample was estimated by amplification of reference gene primers within the assay. To quantify the absolute abundance of each unique TCRbeta CDR3 rearrangement, sequence reads were collapsed and filtered. Productive Simpson clonality was computed per sample as the square root of Simpson's diversity index over productive rearrangements. Here the immuneACCESS table is served through TCRdb, limited to in-frame sequences with V and J called. Missing clones are a known gap in these copies; in checked studies unresolved V genes cover under half, and the rest lacks a known reason. The V and J calls and clone size are taken from that table; D and trimming were inferred from the DNA. For this sample the table gives about 310,000 clones, of which approximately 89% were detected only once. The top ten clones comprise over 9% of the sample.

Points on this clone: Its antigen remains unidentified. No much larger clonotype is one base removed from it; base qualities were not supplied.

The source of this sequence is a woman younger than 45 who had recovered from COVID-19. This receptor chain uses TRBV19 and TRBJ1-2; the D gene is unclear. The material sequenced was PBMCs or T cells enriched from blood (not recorded which). The DNA sequence is as follows: TGTGCCAGTACTCTCTCGACGACTCGGCTCCATGGGGGCTACACCTTC. Translated, this gives CASTLSTTRLHGGYTF.